Below, one T cell receptor (beta chain) is given with its context. This clonotype was observed many times. This receptor's antigen is unknown. No per-base quality is available; no much larger clone lies one base away. This sample is part of a study of Graves' ophthalmopathy and Graves' hyperthyroidism (dated by TCRdb to the late 2010s). Concerning the study at large: Peripheral blood was collected at initial diagnosis, prior to any treatment. TCR beta repertoire signatures were used to distinguish Graves' ophthalmopathy from Graves' hyperthyroidism and to predict progression to ophthalmopathy. To explore V-J signatures that separate ophthalmopathy from hyperthyroidism, a discovery set of more than 95 patients was enrolled, consisting of about 41 with ophthalmopathy and under 65 with stable hyperthyroidism. Once sampling was done, hyperthyroidism patients were given methimazole at a starting dose of 30 mg daily, while ophthalmopathy patients were given high-dose intravenous methylprednisolone. An independent validation cohort comprised roughly 20 hyperthyroidism patients and 15 to 17 patients who later progressed from hyperthyroidism to ophthalmopathy. T-cell repertoires of thyroid tissue and blood were compared in a handful of hyperthyroidism patients. In total, some 140 blood samples were TCR-sequenced: 40 to 45 ophthalmopathy, roughly 77 hyperthyroidism and approximately 17 hyperthyroidism-to-ophthalmopathy patients. On the study overall, not on this receptor specifically: Ophthalmopathy was separated from stable hyperthyroidism by the 13-signature model with about 85% sensitivity and roughly 83% specificity in cross-validation and with 80%/75% in the test set. In validation, the model predicted ophthalmopathy progression with about 71% sensitivity and roughly 72% specificity; eleven to twelve predicted patients were CT-confirmed with GO in a median of 6.5 months. Most expanded thyroid clonotypes with a frequency above 0.001 also appeared in blood, which suggests that blood repertoires may reflect the immune response in the thyroid. Sample size was not statistically predetermined, and group allocation was not concealed from the investigators.

Patients with ophthalmopathy had moderately to severely active disease, with a Clinical Activity Score of 3 or more, a NOSPECS grade of 4 or more, and a disease duration of less than 3 months. Anyone with other autoimmune diseases, uncontrolled infections, pregnancy or lactation was excluded from the study. Clinical symptoms, serum thyroxine, TRAb, thyroid ultrasound and orbital computed tomography formed the basis of the diagnosis. Ficoll-Paque density gradient centrifugation was used to isolate PBMCs from about 9.4 ml of fresh peripheral blood. Total RNA was extracted using Trizol reagent, and RNA quality was checked on an Agilent 2100 Bioanalyzer. TCR beta CDR3 regions were amplified from RNA transcripts for repertoire sequencing. A first-round RT-PCR used HTBI primers with the Qiagen OneStep RT-PCR kit, followed by a second-round multiplex PCR, size selection and purification. Libraries were sequenced paired-end with 100 bp reads on an Illumina HiSeq2000. From the authors' description of their analysis: SOAPnuke was used to process the reads, throwing out any read that had adapters, had uncalled bases, had a mean Phred below 15, or lacked an exact constant-primer or identifier match. High-quality paired reads were merged with COPE v1.2.5. Clonotypes were defined as unique nucleotide sequences and were aligned to IMGT TRB V, D and J references using MiTCR v1.1. Analysis was restricted to V-J combinations with a frequency above 0.0001, which covered 99.2% of repertoires. For each V-J combination, a TCR clonal expansion and chaos score was defined as the ratio of F50 clonal expansion to chaos observed in the TCRdist matrix. Welch's t-statistics and random forest were used to reduce the features to some 13 V-J combinations, which were then used as input to a naive Bayes classifier. Thyroid-blood repertoire similarity was quantified with the Morisita-Horn index. TCRdb reanalyzed the raw reads on its own, using fastp at Q25 for trimming and MiXCR for clone calling, and kept in-frame beta chains. Entries are consolidated by CDR3 protein sequence, retaining the most common genes and DNA. None of the V and J calls come from the authors' own analysis; TCRdb made them. Present in this sample are 350,000 or so distinct CDR3 sequences, roughly 17% of which were seen just once. The top ten clones comprise approximately 13% of the sample.

The V end gives up 7 bases and the J end 2 bases, leaving 7 bases in the junction not matched to a gene. From the cysteine through the phenylalanine, the CDR3 covers 14 amino acids. The sequence is cut down to CDR3 DNA, 42 bases in frame from base 1. As encoded in the germline V gene, CDR1 is MNHNS while CDR2 is SASEGT. The rearrangement combines TRBV6-1 with TRBJ2-7; 8 central nucleotides agree with TRBD2. Input material: peripheral blood. The clonotype comes from an adult man with Graves' ophthalmopathy. The sequenced DNA: TGTGCCAGCAACCCAGCGGGAGTCCCCTACGAGCAGTACTTC. This codes for CASNPAGVPYEQYF.